The clone carrying this T cell receptor (beta chain) was recorded at least ten times. This sample is part of a study of neurological immune-mediated disorders. One entry per CDR3 protein results from TCRdb running MiXCR on the 5' RACE reads. The top ten hold about 1.8% of the sample, which has 84,000 or so distinct CDR3 sequences, about a tenth seen once. The CDR3 loop spans 10 amino acids. J is TRBJ2-3 and V is TRBV21-1. TRBV21-1 is designated a pseudogene. The TCR sequence derives from a man aged 35-49 years in good health. Material: PBMCs. The CDR3 DNA reads as TGTGCCAGCAGCACAGATACGCAGTATTTT. Protein product: CASSTDTQYF.